This T cell receptor beta chain was profiled in a study of cytomegalovirus exposure and HLA in healthy donors. Study context: Earlier findings included 117 million unique TCR beta sequences obtained from 150 million to 200 million T cells.

Germline lookup yields CDR1 SGHNT and CDR2 YYREEE (reference sequence). This CDR3 contains 13 residues. The V and J ends lost 4 bases and 10 bases, in that order; junction bases with no gene match: 8. The PCR employed 60 Vbeta primers together with 13 Jbeta primers. Sequenced by immunoSEQ multiplex PCR; TCRdb stores in-frame clones only, minus some. Of about 120,000 clones listed, around 83% are singletons. V and J are TRBV5-4 and TRBJ1-2; TRBD1 aligns across 9 bases. The clonotype originates from a woman aged 60-75 years in good health and CMV-seropositive. Sample: PBMCs. This chain's CDR3 is CASSPGQGLDYTF. As DNA, the CDR3 is TGTGCCAGCAGCCCCGGACAGGGGTTGGACTACACCTTC.